A selection of T cell receptor beta chains follows, all from one sample in a study of T cell responses to AZD1222 COVID-19 vaccine. Sequencing used immunoSEQ multiplex PCR; TCRdb keeps in-frame clones, though not all of them. The sample consists of some 120,000 clones, 75% to 90% of them appearing once. This specimen was peripheral blood, taken on day 0 of MenACWY control vaccination. The receptors derive from an adult in good health. Both conserved end residues are part of each CDR3. Each record gives: clone size, J gene, D gene, V gene, CDR3 DNA, CDR3 protein. D genes are given only for firm matches. Not all rows give a size; the values are once, few, many and, for expanded clones, a class.

NA	TRBJ1-3	NA	TRBV5-1	TGCGCCAGCAGCTTGGAAACTCCCTCTGGAAACACCATATATTTT	CASSLETPSGNTIYF
NA	TRBJ2-2	TRBD2	TRBV24-1	TGTGCCACCAGTGCATTAGCGGGAGAGGCCGGGGAGCTGTTTTTT	CATSALAGEAGELFF
NA	TRBJ1-4	NA	TRBV4-2	TGTGCCAGCAGCCAAGATCTGGGGGCGCCTAATGAAAAACTGTTTTTT	CASSQDLGAPNEKLFF
NA	TRBJ1-2	NA	TRBV27	TGTGCCAGCAGTTTTGCAGGGTATGGCTACACCTTC	CASSFAGYGYTF
NA	TRBJ1-5	NA	TRBV7-2	TGTGCCAGCAGCTTAGGCGCGCTTGGTGGTCAGCCCCAGCATTTT	CASSLGALGGQPQHF
NA	TRBJ1-6	NA	TRBV9	TGTGCCAGCAGCGTAGAGGGTGGGGGTTCACCCCTCCACTTT	CASSVEGGGSPLHF
NA	TRBJ2-3	TRBD2	TRBV7-3	TGTGCCAGCAGCTCGACTAGCGGGAGGACAGATACGCAGTATTTT	CASSSTSGRTDTQYF
NA	TRBJ1-1	NA	TRBV6-5	TGTGCCAGCAGTTACTCGAGGAGGGGGGGCACTGAAGCTTTCTTT	CASSYSRRGGTEAFF
NA	TRBJ2-3	TRBD2	TRBV7-6	TGTGCCAGCAGCTTAGGACTAGCGGGGAGCACAGATACGCAGTATTTT	CASSLGLAGSTDTQYF
few	TRBJ2-1	NA	TRBV27	TGTGCCAGCAGTTTAGCGGGAATGACCTACAATGAGCAGTTCTTC	CASSLAGMTYNEQFF
NA	TRBJ1-5	TRBD1	TRBV4-1	TGCGCCAGCAGCCAAGGACAGGGGCAAGGTGGACAGCCCCAGCATTTT	CASSQGQGQGGQPQHF
NA	TRBJ1-1	NA	TRBV28	TGTGCCAGCAGTTTTCGAGACACTGAAGCTTTCTTT	CASSFRDTEAFF
NA	TRBJ2-1	NA	TRBV7-7	TGTGCCAGCAGCCGCCGGACTGGAGGAATTGATGAGCAGTTCTTC	CASSRRTGGIDEQFF
NA	TRBJ2-2	NA	TRBV5-1	TGCGCCAGCAGCTTACAGGGAGGGGCCGGGGAGCTGTTTTTT	CASSLQGGAGELFF
NA	TRBJ2-7	TRBD2	TRBV3-1/TRBV3-2	TGTGCCAGCAGCCAAGGCCGGGGGGGGACGCTCTCCGAGCAGTACTTC	CASSQGRGGTLSEQYF
NA	TRBJ2-3	NA	TRBV9	TGTGCCAGCAGCCCTACCGTGGGGTCAAGCACAGATACGCAGTATTTT	CASSPTVGSSTDTQYF
NA	TRBJ2-7	TRBD1	TRBV18	TGTGCCAGCTCAAAAGCCGGGACAGGGCTCTACGAGCAGTACTTC	CASSKAGTGLYEQYF
NA	TRBJ2-1	TRBD2	TRBV14	TGTGCCAGCAGCCAGAAGTATAGCGGGAGTAGGTATGAGCAGTTCTTC	CASSQKYSGSRYEQFF
NA	TRBJ2-5	NA	TRBV5-1	TGCGCCAGCAGCTTGACAGGGCCGGCAGAGACCCAGTACTTC	CASSLTGPAETQYF
NA	TRBJ1-1	NA	TRBV19	TGTGCCAGTAGTATACCAGGGCGGTGGACTGAAGCTTTCTTT	CASSIPGRWTEAFF
NA	TRBJ1-3	TRBD1	TRBV6-5	TGTGCCAGCAGAGAGGACAGGGCTTCAGGAAACACCATATATTTT	CASREDRASGNTIYF
NA	TRBJ2-5	NA	TRBV18	TGTGCCAGCTCACCCAACTTCATCGAGGGGGAGACCCAGTACTTC	CASSPNFIEGETQYF
NA	TRBJ2-3	NA	TRBV25-1	TGTGCCAGCAGTGATCCCCGTCCGTCTGGGGGGGGCCAAGATACGCAGTATTTT	CASSDPRPSGGGQDTQYF
NA	TRBJ1-1	NA	TRBV7-9	TGTGCCAGCAGCTTAGTGGCGGGGGGAAACACTGAAGCTTTCTTT	CASSLVAGGNTEAFF
NA	TRBJ1-2	NA	TRBV7-3	TGTGCCAGCAGCCCCCAGGGTAACTATGGCTACACCTTC	CASSPQGNYGYTF
NA	TRBJ2-7	NA	TRBV10-3	TGTGCCATCAGTGGGAAGGGGGACACTTCCTACGAGCAGTACTTC	CAISGKGDTSYEQYF
NA	TRBJ2-2	TRBD2	TRBV9	TGTGCCAGCAGCCGAAACTTACAGGGAGGACTAGCTGCCGGGGAGCTGTTTTTT	CASSRNLQGGLAAGELFF
NA	TRBJ2-3	NA	TRBV7-9	TGTGCCAGCAGCGGAAAATCACGGGGGACCACAGATACGCAGTATTTT	CASSGKSRGTTDTQYF
NA	TRBJ1-6	TRBD1	TRBV23-1	TGCGCCAGCAGTCAACGGGACAGGGTACCTAGGTCACCCCTCCACTTT	CASSQRDRVPRSPLHF
few	TRBJ1-6	NA	TRBV10-3	TGTGCCATCAGTGAGTCAAACAGCTTAGATTCACCCCTCCACTTT	CAISESNSLDSPLHF
NA	TRBJ1-1	NA	TRBV12-3/TRBV12-4	TGTGAAGGAGAGGACAGTGAAGCTTTCTTT	CEGEDSEAFF